This entry is about one T cell receptor (beta chain). Per the original methods: Reference gene primer amplification in the assay estimated nucleated cell counts. Repertoires were generated with immunoSEQ multiplex PCR, while TCRdb's copy carries only in-frame clones and drops some. V, J and clone size reflect that table, while D and trimming were determined from the DNA. The data contain tens of thousands of clones, nearly 90% of them seen just once; the ten biggest clones take up approximately 5.8%. This sample stems from a study of blood T cell repertoires in COVID-19. Looking at the study overall: PBMCs, B-cell-depleted T cells, or T cells provided the cDNA or gDNA that made up the material.

The CDR3 runs to 14 residues. Germline-derived CDR1 and CDR2 are LNHDA and SQIVND (reference sequence). Trimming shortened V by 7 bases and J by 0 bases, and 10 bases separated the two germline ends. The receptor was derived from a man aged 45 to 65 with acute or convalescent COVID-19. Sequencing used peripheral blood. The rearrangement joins TRBV19 to TRBJ1-3; no reliable D call. CDR3 sequence: CASKTYYSGNTIYF. The DNA of the CDR3 is TGTGCCAGTAAAACTTACTACTCTGGAAACACCATATATTTT.